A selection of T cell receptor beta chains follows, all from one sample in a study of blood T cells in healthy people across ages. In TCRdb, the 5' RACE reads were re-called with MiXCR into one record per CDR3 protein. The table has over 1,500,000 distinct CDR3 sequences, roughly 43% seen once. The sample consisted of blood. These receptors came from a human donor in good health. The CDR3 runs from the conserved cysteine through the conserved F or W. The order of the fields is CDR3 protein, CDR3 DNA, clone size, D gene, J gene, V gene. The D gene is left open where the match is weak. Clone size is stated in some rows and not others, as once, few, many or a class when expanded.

CDR3 protein: CASNPGGSSGELFF
CDR3 DNA: TGTGCCAGCAACCCCGGGGGGTCTTCCGGGGAGCTGTTTTTT
clone size: few
D gene: TRBD2
J gene: TRBJ2-2
V gene: TRBV7-2

CDR3 protein: CASSLVSGEQFF
CDR3 DNA: TGCGCCAGCAGCTTAGTTTCGGGGGAGCAGTTCTTC
clone size: -
D gene: -
J gene: TRBJ2-1
V gene: TRBV5-1

CDR3 protein: CASSQDRRTQNIQYF
CDR3 DNA: TGCGCCAGCAGCCAAGATAGAAGGACCCAAAACATTCAGTACTTC
clone size: -
D gene: -
J gene: TRBJ2-4
V gene: TRBV4-1

CDR3 protein: CARSIKLAGDQPQHF
CDR3 DNA: TGTGCCCGTAGTATAAAGTTGGCGGGGGATCAGCCCCAGCATTTT
clone size: -
D gene: -
J gene: TRBJ1-5
V gene: TRBV19

CDR3 protein: CSAASGTGVSDTQYF
CDR3 DNA: TGCAGTGCTGCATCCGGGACAGGGGTTTCAGATACGCAGTATTTT
clone size: -
D gene: TRBD1
J gene: TRBJ2-3
V gene: TRBV20-1

CDR3 protein: CASSYRTGAKNIQYF
CDR3 DNA: TGTGCCAGCAGCTACCGGACGGGAGCCAAAAACATTCAGTACTTC
clone size: few
D gene: -
J gene: TRBJ2-4
V gene: TRBV13

CDR3 protein: CASSQKGTGSYEQYF
CDR3 DNA: TGCGCCAGCAGCCAAAAGGGAACAGGCTCCTACGAGCAGTACTTC
clone size: few
D gene: -
J gene: TRBJ2-7
V gene: TRBV4-3

CDR3 protein: CASSLDTYQETQYF
CDR3 DNA: TGTGCCAGCAGTTTAGACACATACCAAGAGACCCAGTACTTC
clone size: many
D gene: -
J gene: TRBJ2-5
V gene: TRBV7-7

CDR3 protein: CNVDQTNTDTQYF
CDR3 DNA: TGCAACGTGGACCAGACAAACACAGATACGCAGTATTTT
clone size: -
D gene: -
J gene: TRBJ2-3
V gene: TRBV29-1

CDR3 protein: CASSLGEAQGPQHF
CDR3 DNA: TGTGCCAGCAGCCTAGGGGAGGCCCAGGGGCCCCAGCATTTT
clone size: -
D gene: -
J gene: TRBJ1-5
V gene: TRBV3-1

CDR3 protein: CARGWDQETQYF
CDR3 DNA: TGTGCTAGGGGCTGGGACCAAGAGACCCAGTACTTC
clone size: -
D gene: -
J gene: TRBJ2-5
V gene: TRBV12-5

CDR3 protein: CASSPQGASGGYTF
CDR3 DNA: TGTGCCAGCAGTCCACAGGGGGCCAGTGGTGGCTACACCTTC
clone size: few
D gene: TRBD1
J gene: TRBJ1-2
V gene: TRBV12-3/TRBV12-4

CDR3 protein: CASSATGGNNQPQHF
CDR3 DNA: TGTGCCAGCTCAGCGACAGGGGGGAACAATCAGCCCCAGCATTTT
clone size: few
D gene: TRBD1
J gene: TRBJ1-5
V gene: TRBV18

CDR3 protein: CASSGLWDSSTFNQPQHF
CDR3 DNA: TGTGCCAGCAGTGGCCTATGGGACAGCTCAACCTTCAATCAGCCCCAGCATTTT
clone size: -
D gene: TRBD1
J gene: TRBJ1-5
V gene: TRBV2

CDR3 protein: CSAIRTELLGGYTF
CDR3 DNA: TGCAGTGCTATAAGGACAGAGCTCCTGGGGGGCTACACCTTC
clone size: -
D gene: -
J gene: TRBJ1-2
V gene: TRBV20-1

CDR3 protein: CSVEIGRGGGYTF
CDR3 DNA: TGCAGTGTTGAGATAGGGAGGGGAGGTGGCTACACCTTC
clone size: -
D gene: -
J gene: TRBJ1-2
V gene: TRBV29-1

CDR3 protein: CSGRGGGAGEQFF
CDR3 DNA: TGCAGCGGGCGCGGCGGGGGGGCCGGTGAGCAGTTCTTC
clone size: many
D gene: TRBD2
J gene: TRBJ2-1
V gene: TRBV29-1

CDR3 protein: CVSNDRGGRETQYF
CDR3 DNA: TGTGTCAGCAATGACCGGGGGGGCCGGGAGACCCAGTACTTC
clone size: -
D gene: TRBD2
J gene: TRBJ2-5
V gene: TRBV2

CDR3 protein: CSTLDTSSYNEQFF
CDR3 DNA: TGCAGTACTCTGGACACGAGCTCCTACAATGAGCAGTTCTTC
clone size: once
D gene: -
J gene: TRBJ2-1
V gene: TRBV20-1

CDR3 protein: CASSLGQVWNNEQFF
CDR3 DNA: TGCGCCAGCAGCTTGGGGCAGGTTTGGAACAATGAGCAGTTCTTC
clone size: many
D gene: -
J gene: TRBJ2-1
V gene: TRBV5-1

CDR3 protein: CASSWTGLYGYTF
CDR3 DNA: TGTGCCAGCAGTTGGACAGGCCTCTATGGCTACACCTTC
clone size: many
D gene: TRBD1
J gene: TRBJ1-2
V gene: TRBV12-3/TRBV12-4

CDR3 protein: CASSLAGTGNNQPQHF
CDR3 DNA: TGTGCCAGCAGCTTGGCCGGGACAGGGAACAATCAGCCCCAGCATTTT
clone size: few
D gene: TRBD1
J gene: TRBJ1-5
V gene: TRBV7-9

CDR3 protein: CASSSGRGSYNSPLHF
CDR3 DNA: TGTGCCAGCAGCTCGGGCCGAGGCTCCTACAATTCACCCCTCCACTTT
clone size: once
D gene: -
J gene: TRBJ1-6
V gene: TRBV27

CDR3 protein: CASSQDWALSDQETQYF
CDR3 DNA: TGCGCCAGCAGCCAAGATTGGGCCCTATCGGACCAAGAGACCCAGTACTTC
clone size: -
D gene: -
J gene: TRBJ2-5
V gene: TRBV4-3

CDR3 protein: CASSPVRESEQFF
CDR3 DNA: TGTGCCAGCAGCCCGGTCCGGGAGTCTGAGCAGTTCTTC
clone size: few
D gene: -
J gene: TRBJ2-1
V gene: TRBV28

CDR3 protein: CASSNSGGHYEQYF
CDR3 DNA: TGTGCCAGCAGCAATAGCGGGGGGCACTACGAGCAGTACTTC
clone size: -
D gene: TRBD2
J gene: TRBJ2-7
V gene: TRBV9

CDR3 protein: CASSYSGGLGSNQPQHF
CDR3 DNA: TGTGCCAGCAGTTACTCCGGGGGGCTCGGCAGCAATCAGCCCCAGCATTTT
clone size: -
D gene: -
J gene: TRBJ1-5
V gene: TRBV6-6

CDR3 protein: CASSWGSGLGNEQYF
CDR3 DNA: TGTGCCAGCAGTTGGGGATCGGGGCTGGGGAACGAGCAGTACTTC
clone size: few
D gene: -
J gene: TRBJ2-7
V gene: TRBV27

CDR3 protein: CASAGGEDYGYTF
CDR3 DNA: TGTGCCAGCGCTGGAGGGGAGGACTATGGCTACACCTTC
clone size: -
D gene: -
J gene: TRBJ1-2
V gene: TRBV27

CDR3 protein: CASSEPGRMNAEAFF
CDR3 DNA: TGCGCCAGCAGTGAGCCAGGGAGAATGAACGCTGAAGCTTTCTTT
clone size: once
D gene: -
J gene: TRBJ1-1
V gene: TRBV10-2

CDR3 protein: CASSQSASIRNSPLHF
CDR3 DNA: TGTGCCAGCAGCCAGTCCGCATCGATTAGGAATTCACCCCTCCACTTT
clone size: -
D gene: -
J gene: TRBJ1-6
V gene: TRBV9

CDR3 protein: CSVQQTPGTEAFF
CDR3 DNA: TGCAGCGTCCAACAGACACCCGGGACTGAAGCTTTCTTT
clone size: once
D gene: -
J gene: TRBJ1-1
V gene: TRBV29-1

CDR3 protein: CSGLRASGANNEQFF
CDR3 DNA: TGCAGTGGACTGAGGGCGAGCGGGGCCAACAATGAGCAGTTCTTC
clone size: -
D gene: TRBD2
J gene: TRBJ2-1
V gene: TRBV20-1

CDR3 protein: CASSSKRTSGGAWNEQFF
CDR3 DNA: TGTGCCAGCAGCTCAAAGAGGACTAGCGGGGGGGCCTGGAATGAGCAGTTCTTC
clone size: -
D gene: TRBD2
J gene: TRBJ2-1
V gene: TRBV7-2

CDR3 protein: CASSRPTSSSYEQYF
CDR3 DNA: TGTGCCAGCAGCCGGCCTACTAGTAGCTCCTACGAGCAGTACTTC
clone size: -
D gene: -
J gene: TRBJ2-7
V gene: TRBV3-1

CDR3 protein: CASSFGLAGGRFYNEQFF
CDR3 DNA: TGTGCCAGCAGCTTCGGACTAGCGGGAGGGCGTTTCTACAATGAGCAGTTCTTC
clone size: -
D gene: TRBD2
J gene: TRBJ2-1
V gene: TRBV7-8